One sample yielded the 5 T cell receptor beta chains listed below, sequenced in a study of blood T cell repertoires in COVID-19. The data were produced by immunoSEQ multiplex PCR, yet TCRdb's version contains in-frame clones alone and is incomplete. The sample yields roughly 150,000 clones, around 83% seen once. The sample was peripheral blood. The receptors here all came from a man in his 70s who had recovered from COVID-19.

The CDR3 DNA is TGTGCCAGCAGTGAAACAGGGTCCGGGCCCCAGCATTTT. Translation: CASSETGSGPQHF. This chain connects TRBV2 to TRBJ1-5, with a weak D call TRBD1 (6 bases). CDR3 size: 13 residues. The V gene's germline CDR1 is SNHLY and CDR2 FYNNEI. Trimming stripped 2 bases from V and 9 bases from J, with 11 bases between.

The rearrangement uses TRBV5-4 and TRBJ2-1; TRBD2 agrees at 8 bases. There are 14 residues in the CDR3. CDR1 and CDR2 (germline): SGHNT, YYREEE (reference sequence). Unmatched junction bases numbered 5, after V lost 0 bases and J lost 9 bases. The CDR3 region has the DNA TGTGCCAGCAGCTTGGGACTAGCGATCGGTGAGCAGTTCTTC. Its translation: CASSLGLAIGEQFF.

This chain links TRBV27 with TRBJ2-2; TRBD2 aligns across 7 bases. Unmatched junction bases numbered 4, after V lost 9 bases and J lost 3 bases. The CDR3 covers 13 residues. Germline CDR1 is MNHEY and CDR2 is SMNVEV (reference sequence). CDR3 residues: CASRDYDTGELFF. The CDR3 DNA reads TGTGCCAGTAGGGACTACGACACCGGGGAGCTGTTTTTT.

V usage is TRBV25-1 and J usage is TRBJ2-7; the match to TRBD2 covers 8 bases. CDR1 and CDR2 from the germline V gene are MGHDK and SYGVNS. The CDR3 length is 15 residues. V was pared by 3 bases and J by 2 bases, with 6 bases of the junction left unmatched. CDR3 sequence: CASSDGTRLTYEQYF. The CDR3 DNA follows: TGTGCCAGCAGTGACGGGACTAGGCTAACCTACGAGCAGTACTTC.

V and J are TRBV28 and TRBJ2-6; D uncertain. V was trimmed by 6 bases and J by 5 bases, leaving 11 bases between them. Per the germline V gene, CDR1 is MDHEN and CDR2 is SYDVKM. This CDR3 has 14 amino acids. Here the CDR3 DNA reads TGTGCCAGCAGAGACAAGGTCCGGGCCAACGTCCTGACTTTC. The encoded protein is CASRDKVRANVLTF.